This record looks at one T cell receptor (beta chain) sequence and its context. V was clipped by 3 bases and J by 2 bases; unmatched bases: 0. The CDR3 totals 13 residues. Looked up from germline, CDR1 is KGHSH and CDR2 is LQKENI. Repertoires were generated with immunoSEQ multiplex PCR, while TCRdb's copy carries only in-frame clones and drops some. The repertoire has roughly 250,000 clones, approximately 86% of them found once; the top ten carry about 1.5%. These data originate in a study of blood T cell repertoires in COVID-19. Study at large: Acute-phase and convalescent COVID-19 samples originated in the United States, Italy and Spain.

The sequence was collected from a woman between 45 and 65 years old who had recovered from COVID-19. Sequences were obtained from PBMCs or T cells enriched from blood (not recorded which). The rearrangement links TRBV18 to TRBJ2-5; 7 bases agree with TRBD1. CDR3 sequence (DNA): TGTGCCAGCTCACCCAGGGGGCAAGAGACCCAGTACTTC. This translates into CASSPRGQETQYF.